A single sample is the source of the 10 T cell receptor beta chains below, sequenced in a study of T cells in women clearing cervical HPV infection. Sequenced by immunoSEQ multiplex PCR; TCRdb stores in-frame clones only, minus some. Its table lists around 30,000 clones. Input material: blood buffy coat. These receptors all come from a woman between 18 and 70 years old with a cervical HPV16 infection that either progressed to CIN3+ or cleared (not recorded which).

Comments on this clone: The read halts 3 residues ahead of the CDR3 end, with the missing end drawn from the germline J gene. This chain joins TRBV24-1 and TRBJ1-2, with TRBD1 as a possible D gene (6 bases). The CDR3 runs 15 residues. CDR1 and CDR2 from the germline V gene are KGHDR and SFDVKD. V gave up 7 bases and J gave up 3 bases, with 17 bases separating them. CDR3 DNA, as far as it was read: TGTGCCACCAGGGATGGGGGGGCAGCTGACTATGGC. Translating it yields CATRDGGAADYG. The full CDR3 is CATRDGGAADYGYTF.

The covered CDR3 bases are TGTGCCAGCAGTTATTATATGGCCGGGACTAGTTCCTACGAG. It translates to CASSYYMAGTSSYE. Given in full, the CDR3 is CASSYYMAGTSSYEQYF. The chain joins TRBV28 to TRBJ2-7, with TRBD2 matching 8 bases. Read coverage stops 3 residues before the CDR3 terminus; the germline J gene supplies the remainder. Germline loops: CDR1 MDHEN, CDR2 SYDVKM. The CDR3 has 17 residues. The trim removed 4 bases at V and 1 base at J, leaving 12 bases unmatched.

In the case of this clone: The CDR3 extends 3 residues past the end of the read, so its final part is completed from the germline J gene. This rearrangement joins TRBV6-4 to TRBJ1-1; tentative D call: TRBD1 (5 bases). The length of the CDR3 is 9 residues. CDR1 MRHNA and CDR2 SNTAGT come from the germline V gene. CDR3: CASFRGAFF. The CDR3 bases that were read are TGTGCCAGCTTTCGGGGG.

Details on this clone: The missing CDR3 end, 3 residues past where the read stops, is filled in from the germline J gene. The chain joins TRBV30 to TRBJ2-5; no firm D call. V lost 2 bases and J 3 bases, leaving 10 bases between the germline ends. The CDR3 runs to 13 residues. Germline V gene data show CDR1 as GTSNPN and CDR2 as SVGIG (reference sequence). The sequenced part of the CDR3 DNA is TGTGCCTGGAGTCTCAGGTTGAAAGAGACC. Amino acids: CAWSLRLKET. The whole CDR3 reads CAWSLRLKETQYF.

Points on this clone: The read ends 3 residues early relative to the CDR3; the germline J gene fills the gap. The chain is built from TRBV29-1 and TRBJ2-3; 9 nucleotides line up with TRBD2. The CDR3 runs to 14 residues. CDR1 and CDR2 from the germline V gene are SQVTM and ANQGSEA. This CDR3 is CSVDPAGGQETQYF. The sequenced part of the CDR3 DNA is TGCAGCGTTGATCCAGCGGGGGGACAAGAGACG.

Note on this clone: The read stops 3 residues short of the end of the CDR3; the missing end is completed from the germline J gene. The gene calls are TRBV20-1 and TRBJ1-4; 8 positions match TRBD1. J gave up 8 bases and V 5 bases, and 10 bases lay outside the gene matches. The CDR3 is made up of 14 amino acids. The germline V gene has CDR1 DFQATT and CDR2 SNEGSKA (reference sequence). The CDR3 sequence is CSAGPGTGEEKLFF. The CDR3 bases that were read are TGCAGTGCTGGCCCCGGGACAGGCGAGGAAAAA.

Concerning this clone itself: The read ends 3 residues shy of where the CDR3 ends; the end is completed using the germline J gene. This rearrangement joins TRBV28 to TRBJ2-7; TRBD2 matches at 8 bases. The germline V gene has CDR1 MDHEN and CDR2 SYDVKM. The CDR3 spans 16 residues. J lost 2 bases, V lost 2 bases, and 8 bases had no gene match. CDR3 DNA, as far as it was read: TGTGCCAGCAGTTTAATAGCGGGGACGATTCCCTACGAG. This gives the protein CASSLIAGTIPYE. The whole CDR3 reads CASSLIAGTIPYEQYF.

In the case of this clone: The read falls 3 residues short of the CDR3 end, and the missing part is taken from the germline J gene. The rearrangement uses TRBV19 and TRBJ2-7; D possibly corresponds to TRBD1 (6 bases). V lost 10 bases and J 5 bases, leaving 18 bases between the germline ends. Germline V gene lookup returns CDR1 LNHDA and CDR2 SQIVND (reference sequence). The CDR3 covers 13 residues. The sequenced part of the CDR3 DNA is TGTGCCACCAGCCGCCAGGGGAGACACGAG. Amino acids: CATSRQGRHE. The full-length CDR3 reads as CATSRQGRHEQYF.

As concerns this clone: The sequence runs out 3 residues before the end of the CDR3; the remainder is reconstructed from the germline J gene. This chain connects TRBV5-1 to TRBJ2-3; D is uncertain. This CDR3 has 13 residues. V dropped 0 bases and J dropped 5 bases, with 7 bases sitting between them. Germline CDR1 reads SGHRS; CDR2 reads YFSETQ. The sequenced CDR3 bases are TGCGCCAGCAGCTTGGGTGGCCGAGATACG. Translating it yields CASSLGGRDT. The full CDR3 is CASSLGGRDTQYF.

Points on this clone: The read gets to within 3 residues of the CDR3 end, and the germline J gene fills in the rest. This chain links TRBV11-2 with TRBJ1-4; weak D call: TRBD1 (5 bases). This CDR3 is 15 amino acids long. The V end lost 0 bases, the J end lost 7 bases, and 12 bases lay between the germline ends. Per germline, CDR1 SGHAT and CDR2 FQNNGV. CDR3 sequence reads: CASSLETVQAEKLFF. The CDR3 DNA, read in part, is TGTGCCAGCAGCTTAGAGACAGTCCAGGCTGAAAAA.